This T cell receptor beta chain was sequenced for a study of cytomegalovirus exposure and HLA in healthy donors. Study summary: Drawn from HLA-typed donors, tens of millions of unique TCRs were held in an early data release.

V gave up 0 bases and J gave up 4 bases, with 9 bases separating them. The CDR3 length is 14 residues. CDR1 and CDR2 (germline): LGHNA, YSLEER. On this clone itself: Antigen specificity is unknown.

Study-level findings and limits: Most TCRs appeared rarely, but some public TCRs recurred in many donors. Most of the TCR beta V segments (in an earlier analysis) were productive either about 87% or about 30% of the time. With later analysis, a missense DCLRE1C variant became linked to TCR beta V- and J-gene trimming.

Researchers ran the PCR with 60 Vbeta and 13 Jbeta primers. The repertoire was sequenced with immunoSEQ multiplex PCR; TCRdb's copy has only in-frame clones and lacks some. The data hold 140,000 or so clones, with roughly 84% observed a single time. The chain joins TRBV4-3 to TRBJ1-2; D is unresolved. The clonotype was recovered from a boy aged 2 to 10 in good health and CMV-seronegative. The sequencing sample was made of PBMCs. Here the CDR3 reads CASSQEARAYGYTF. In DNA, the CDR3 is TGCGCCAGCAGCCAAGAGGCGAGGGCCTATGGCTACACCTTC.